The T cell receptor (beta chain) under discussion was sequenced for a study of cytomegalovirus exposure and HLA in healthy donors. Study-wide results and limits: A later analysis linked a missense DCLRE1C variant to TCR beta V- and J-gene trimming. Among donors in an Asian-associated ancestry cluster, a later analysis reportedly found fewer N-insertions than the approximately 670-donor mean. Highly shared variants forming one cluster were likely a sequencing artifact.

Germline V gene sequence: CDR1 MNHNS, CDR2 SASEGT. The CDR3 has 15 amino acids. The J segment lost 4 bases and the V segment lost 4 bases, leaving 10 bases of the junction unmatched. PCR primers comprised 60 Vbeta and 13 Jbeta primers. The protocol was immunoSEQ multiplex PCR, while the TCRdb copy is restricted to in-frame clones and leaves out a portion. The table records over 100,000 clones, almost 70% of them present only once. Remarks on this clone: Its antigen is not identified.

The source material was PBMCs. The chain recombines TRBV6-1 with TRBJ2-7; 7 nucleotides line up with TRBD2. The sequence came from a man in his thirties or forties in good health and CMV-seropositive. This chain's CDR3 is CASSVAGGGGYEQYF. The CDR3 nucleotides are TGTGCCAGCAGTGTAGCCGGCGGGGGAGGATACGAGCAGTACTTC.